This T cell receptor beta chain was sequenced during a study of CD8 T cells in Susac syndrome. From germline, CDR1 is LGHNA and CDR2 YSLEER. Losses at the gene ends were 0 bases for V and 5 bases for J; bases not matched to a gene: 9. The CDR3 consists of 16 residues. Sequencing of TCR beta was performed on blood CD8+ T cells and on blood CD4+ T cells. The multiple sclerosis controls, all treatment-naive patients, had relapsing-remitting disease that was stable or active. Negative isolation was used for CD8+ and CD4+ T cells, and FACS enrichment was applied to TEMRA cells. It was with random hexamers that about 0.45 to 1 ug RNA was reverse transcribed. Amplification of TCR beta CDR3 by immunoSEQ multiplex PCR spanned 54 Vbeta and 13 Jbeta. Using its own MiXCR run on the immunoSEQ multiplex PCR reads, TCRdb lists one record per CDR3 protein. The data contain about 64,000 distinct CDR3 sequences, approximately 94% of them singletons.

The sequenced sample consisted of CD8+ T cells from PBMCs. This sequence was found in a human donor with multiple sclerosis. The V and J genes are TRBV4-3 and TRBJ1-1; TRBD1 matches at 7 bases. The CDR3 sequence is CASSQDILSGGTEAFF. The CDR3 DNA reads as TGCGCCAGCAGCCAAGACATCCTTTCAGGGGGGACTGAAGCTTTCTTT.